This T cell receptor (beta chain) was captured in a study of blood T cells in healthy people across ages. On this clonotype itself: Its antigen is unknown.

The use of a sample-barcoded 5' primer and a J-beta primer mix characterized a second PCR of roughly 7 to 11 cycles. Every cDNA was tagged by a template-switch adaptor with 12 random nucleotides. TCRdb called the 5' RACE reads again in MiXCR, with one record for every CDR3 protein. The table lists hundreds of thousands of distinct CDR3 sequences, roughly 20% of them singletons. General study findings and limits: Long-lived donors exceeded aged donors in naive CD4+ cells and diversity. Possibly, changes in expanded clonotypes were confounded because donor CMV status was unknown.

Source material: blood. The sequence was obtained from a man aged 65 to 85 in good health.

CDR3 nucleotide sequence: TGCAGTGCTAGAACGCGCGGGAGGCCCCACGAGCAGTACTTC. Encoded protein: CSARTRGRPHEQYF. The V call is TRBV20-1, the J call TRBJ2-7, with TRBD2 matching 8 bases. The CDR3 consists of 14 residues. With 2 bases clipped from V and 5 bases from J, the junction kept 8 bases outside the gene matches. From germline, CDR1 is DFQATT and CDR2 SNEGSKA (reference sequence).